This entry lists 20 T cell receptor beta chains sequenced from one sample in a study of blood T cells in healthy people across ages. A second PCR, run for roughly 6 to 11 cycles, used a sample-barcoded 5' primer plus a J-beta primer mix. TCRdb re-analysed the 5' RACE reads in MiXCR, keeping a single row per CDR3 protein. Counted here are 800,000 to 950,000 distinct CDR3 sequences, 25% to 35% occurring once; the ten biggest clones make up about 9.4%. These data were also filed under a second study, of T cells of mothers and their children.

Material: blood. Source of these receptors: a middle-aged woman in good health.

In its sample, this clonotype was seen many times. The chain's CDR3 is CAASQGIYEQYF. The CDR3 DNA sequence: TGTGCCGCTTCCCAGGGGATCTACGAGCAGTACTTC. The rearrangement uses TRBV28 and TRBJ2-7, with D perhaps TRBD1 (6 bases). Germline loops: CDR1 MDHEN, CDR2 SYDVKM. The CDR3 is 12 residues long. The V end lost 11 bases, the J end lost 3 bases, and 14 bases lay between the germline ends.

This clonotype was detected a few times. The V and J genes are TRBV7-9 and TRBJ1-1; D call uncertain. Trimming shortened V by 4 bases and J by 3 bases, and 15 bases separated the two germline ends. CDR1 is SEHNR, CDR2 FQNEAQ, per germline (reference sequence). The CDR3 is 15 amino acids. The CDR3 sequence is CASSSPPAGHTEAFF. The CDR3 coding sequence is TGTGCCAGCAGCTCCCCACCTGCCGGCCACACTGAAGCTTTCTTT.

The rearrangement links TRBV29-1 to TRBJ1-1; the D gene is possibly TRBD1 (6 bases). V gave up 3 bases and J gave up 4 bases, with 21 bases separating them. CDR3 length: 16 residues. The germline V gene encodes CDR1 SQVTM and CDR2 ANQGSEA. The CDR3 loop is CSVDLAGKGVTTEAFF. CDR3 coding DNA: TGCAGCGTTGACCTTGCAGGGAAGGGGGTCACCACTGAAGCTTTCTTT. Using reference TRBV29-1 and TRBJ1-1 for the parts outside the CDR3, the full variable domain is SAVISQKPSRDICQRGTSLTIQCQVDSQVTMMFWYRQQPGQSLTLIATANQGSEATYESGFVIDKFPISRPNLTFSTLTVSNMSPEDSSIYLCSVDLAGKGVTTEAFFGQGTRLTVV.

This chain uses TRBV20-1 with TRBJ2-1; possibly TRBD1 or TRBD2 for D (5 bases each). Germline lookup yields CDR1 DFQATT and CDR2 SNEGSKA (reference sequence). The CDR3 is made up of 16 amino acids. V was trimmed by 4 bases and J by 0 bases, leaving 16 bases between them. The CDR3 spells CSAIHRGPSSYNEQFF. In nucleotides, the CDR3 is TGCAGTGCTATACACCGGGGCCCGAGCTCCTACAATGAGCAGTTCTTC.

CDR3 DNA sequence: TGTGCCAGCCGCCGAACCATTGGAGCGGGGGAGCTGTTTTTT. It specifies CASRRTIGAGELFF. V and J are TRBV2 and TRBJ2-2; D not resolved. V shed 8 bases and J shed 8 bases, with 18 bases lying between them. Germline CDR1 reads SNHLY; CDR2 reads FYNNEI. This CDR3 spans 14 amino acids.

This clonotype was found a few times. V is TRBV2 and J is TRBJ1-2; D unclear. The CDR3 contains 13 residues. CDR1 SNHLY and CDR2 FYNNEI come from the germline V gene. The V end was cut by 0 bases, the J end by 8 bases, with 10 bases between. In DNA form, the CDR3 reads TGTGCCAGCAGTGAAGCGCCAGATAGAGGCTACACCTTC. Its translation is CASSEAPDRGYTF.

CDR3 sequence: CSANRLRSSYNSPLHF. The CDR3 DNA reads as TGCAGTGCTAACAGACTACGTAGCTCCTATAATTCACCCCTCCACTTT. The chain carries TRBV20-1 and TRBJ1-6; D is undetermined. The CDR3 covers 16 residues. The V gene's germline CDR1 is DFQATT and CDR2 SNEGSKA (reference sequence). V shed 4 bases and J shed 0 bases, with 13 bases lying between them.

This clonotype was found many times. This chain uses TRBV6-2 or TRBV6-3 with TRBJ2-7; D gene uncertain. Germline assignment: CDR1 MNHEY and CDR2 SVGEGT. V was clipped by 8 bases and J by 2 bases, with 16 bases between them. The CDR3 extends over 14 amino acids. The CDR3 sequence is CASEDVRTPYEQYF. In nucleotides, the CDR3 is TGTGCCAGCGAGGACGTCCGTACCCCCTACGAGCAGTACTTC.

The J gene is TRBJ2-1, the V gene TRBV20-1; 7 bases agree with TRBD1. The CDR3 spans 14 residues. Germline CDR1 reads DFQATT; CDR2 reads SNEGSKA (reference sequence). Unmatched junction bases numbered 9, after V lost 3 bases and J lost 7 bases. CDR3: CSASDGTVGNEQFF. The CDR3, as DNA: TGCAGTGCTAGCGACGGGACAGTAGGGAATGAGCAGTTCTTC.

This clonotype was seen repeatedly, ten times or more. The chain is built from TRBV6-1 and TRBJ1-5; D gene ambiguous. There are 15 residues in the CDR3. V lost 6 bases and J lost 5, with 17 bases in between. In germline, CDR1 is MNHNS, CDR2 SASEGT. The DNA for the CDR3 is TGTGCCAGCAGCGGCCTTTTACGGACCGATCAGCCCCAGCATTTT. This gives the protein CASSGLLRTDQPQHF.

The table lists this clonotype with many counts. The rearrangement links TRBV20-1 to TRBJ2-5; 16 nucleotides agree with TRBD2. V lost 4 bases to trimming and J lost 2 bases; unmatched junction nucleotides: 10. Germline CDR1 is DFQATT and CDR2 is SNEGSKA (reference sequence). The CDR3 spans 18 residues. The DNA of the CDR3 is TGCAGTGCTAAAAGTGGGACTAGCGGGGGGGCGACACAAGAGACCCAGTACTTC. Protein product: CSAKSGTSGGATQETQYF.

This clonotype was detected ten times or more. The gene calls are TRBV3-1 and TRBJ2-1, with D possibly being TRBD1 (5 bases). CDR3 length equals 14 residues. Germline V gene lookup returns CDR1 LGHDT and CDR2 YNNKEL (reference sequence). Trimming left V 3 bases short and J 0 bases short, with 6 bases between. CDR3 nucleotide sequence: TGTGCCAGCAGCCACCAGGGCTCCTACAATGAGCAGTTCTTC. Protein: CASSHQGSYNEQFF.

This clonotype has at least ten counts. The genes are TRBV4-1 and TRBJ2-6; no definite D call. Germline-derived CDR1 and CDR2 are MGHRA and YSYEKL. The ends were cut back, 0 bases at V and 2 bases at J, with 8 bases in the middle. The CDR3 runs to 16 residues. The CDR3 DNA reads as TGCGCCAGCAGCCAAGATCGGAGCACTGGGGCCAACGTCCTGACTTTC. Its protein product is CASSQDRSTGANVLTF.

As for this clonotype: A much larger clone is a single base away; this may be a read error. The V and J genes are TRBV15 and TRBJ2-7, with D perhaps TRBD1 (6 bases). Germline lookup yields CDR1 LNHNV and CDR2 YYDKDF (reference sequence). This CDR3 is built from 15 residues. V dropped 8 bases and J dropped 2 bases, with 19 bases sitting between them. The DNA of the CDR3 is TGTGCCACCTCGAGCCCACAGGGAAACGCCTACGAGCAGTACTTC. It is translated as CATSSPQGNAYEQYF.

This clonotype was detected many times. The rearrangement links TRBV20-1 to TRBJ2-7; 7 bases match TRBD1. This CDR3 has 15 amino acids. Germline lookup yields CDR1 DFQATT and CDR2 SNEGSKA (reference sequence). After removal of 6 bases from V and 0 bases from J, the junction contained 11 bases not matched to a gene. In DNA form, the CDR3 reads TGCAGTGCGAGAAGCCGGGACAGAGACTCCTACGAGCAGTACTTC. It yields the protein CSARSRDRDSYEQYF.

This chain links TRBV20-1 with TRBJ2-6; TRBD1 matches at 7 bases. The CDR3 loop spans 17 amino acids. J gave up 0 bases and V 3 bases, and 8 bases lay outside the gene matches. In germline, CDR1 is DFQATT, CDR2 SNEGSKA (reference sequence). This CDR3 is CSASFGTDSSGANVLTF. The CDR3 coding sequence is TGCAGTGCTAGTTTCGGGACAGATTCCTCTGGGGCCAACGTCCTGACTTTC.

This clonotype was picked up a small number of times. The junction departs from germline at one end; a sequencing error may be responsible. The chain uses TRBV29-1 and TRBJ1-2; D gene unclear. The CDR3 extends over 11 amino acids. CDR1 and CDR2 from the germline V gene are SQVTM and ANQGSEA. The CDR3 DNA is TGCAGCGCTGAAATCTGGAGAGGCTACACCTTC. Encoded protein: CSAEIWRGYTF.

The chain employs TRBV12-3 or TRBV12-4 and TRBJ2-5; D possibly corresponds to TRBD2 (5 bases). There are 14 residues in the CDR3. The ends were cut back, 2 bases at V and 5 bases at J, with 12 bases in the middle. CDR3 bases: TGTGCCAGCAGTTTATTTGACCGCGGGGAGACCCAGTACTTC. This encodes CASSLFDRGETQYF.

This clonotype occurred a few times. A much larger clone lies one base from this, so it may be a read error. The CDR3 is CASTLGQFYEQYF. For the CDR3, the DNA is TGTGCCAGCACTTTAGGGCAGTTCTACGAGCAGTACTTC. The chain couples TRBV12-3 or TRBV12-4 to TRBJ2-7; D gene uncertain. The CDR3 extends over 13 amino acids.

This clonotype came up a few times. This chain uses TRBV11-2 with TRBJ2-2; D unresolved. The germline V gene encodes CDR1 SGHAT and CDR2 FQNNGV. Trimming stripped 5 bases from V and 7 bases from J, with 8 bases between. The CDR3 sequence is 12 residues long. The CDR3 protein is CASSPYLGELFF. In DNA, the CDR3 is TGTGCCAGCAGCCCTTACCTCGGGGAGCTGTTTTTT.